Given below is one TCR beta chain in context. The source of the sample is a study of CD8 T cells in Susac syndrome. The CDR3 spans 12 residues. Trimming pared 4 bases from V and 2 bases from J, leaving 6 bases between. The germline gives CDR1 MNHEY, CDR2 SVGAGI. Sequencing of TCR beta, carried out with a high-throughput approach, was applied to CD8+ and CD4+ T cells from the blood. RNA amounts of about 0.5 to 1 ug underwent reverse transcription with random hexamers. Across 54 Vbeta and 13 Jbeta, TCR beta CDR3 was amplified with immunoSEQ multiplex PCR. One entry per CDR3 protein, called by TCRdb with MiXCR from the immunoSEQ multiplex PCR reads. The data hold tens of thousands of distinct CDR3 sequences, with around 96% observed a single time.

The rearrangement uses TRBV6-5 and TRBJ2-7; D remains unclear. The origin of this receptor is a human donor with multiple sclerosis. Sequencing was done on a sample of CD4+ T cells from PBMCs. DNA of the CDR3: TGTGCCAGCAGTTCGGCGCCCTACGAGCAGTACTTC. Its protein product is CASSSAPYEQYF.